This TCR beta chain appears in the sequencing data of a study of cytomegalovirus exposure and HLA in healthy donors. Notes on the study in general: A previous analysis found most TCR beta V segments productive roughly 90% or roughly 30% of the time. Most subjects had HLA-A and HLA-B alleles reportedly predicted accurately by TCR beta sequences.

The PCR had 60 Vbeta and 13 Jbeta primers. Here immunoSEQ multiplex PCR was the method, and the copy in TCRdb shows in-frame clones only, minus some. The repertoire shows tens of thousands of clones; the top ten hold roughly 14%. Although they were nominally healthy when sampled, donors likely had unrecorded immune exposures. On this clone itself: Its antigen is currently unknown.

The trim removed 2 bases at V and 4 bases at J, leaving 5 bases unmatched. CDR1 and CDR2 from the germline V gene are SGHRS and YFSETQ. This CDR3 is built from 15 residues. The V gene is TRBV5-1, the J gene TRBJ1-3; 8 bases line up with TRBD1. This clonotype was obtained from a man aged 50-60 years in good health and CMV-seropositive. The source material was PBMCs. As DNA, the CDR3 is TGCGCCAGCAGCTTCTCCACAGGGGGAGGAAACACCATATATTTT. Translation: CASSFSTGGGNTIYF.